Presented here are 14 T cell receptor beta chains from one specimen sequenced in a study of T cells in localized non-small cell lung cancer. The protocol was immunoSEQ multiplex PCR, while the TCRdb copy is restricted to in-frame clones and leaves out a portion. The repertoire holds 40,000 to 50,000 clones, with roughly 90% as singletons. The sequencing here drew on peripheral blood, taken before any cancer treatment. The receptors derive from a female donor older than 55 with stage I squamous cell lung carcinoma.

The genes are TRBV10-3 and TRBJ1-2; possibly TRBD1 for D (5 bases). CDR3 length: 16 amino acids. Deletions cut 2 bases from V and 6 bases from J, with 19 bases between. The germline CDR1 and CDR2 sequences are ENHRY and SYGVKD. The CDR3 protein is CAISEEAGHFANGYTF. CDR3 nucleotide sequence: TGTGCCATCAGTGAGGAGGCAGGGCATTTCGCGAATGGCTACACCTTC.

CDR3 sequence reads: CASRRTGGYTF. The CDR3 DNA sequence: TGTGCCAGCAGGAGGACAGGGGGCTACACCTTC. The chain is built from TRBV6-5 and TRBJ1-2, with TRBD1 identical over 8 bases. There are 11 residues in the CDR3. V dropped 6 bases and J dropped 8; count of bases not matched to a gene: 2. Germline values: CDR1 MNHEY, CDR2 SVGAGI.

This clone has a handful of counts. The CDR3 DNA is TGTGCCAGCAGACAACCCCAGGGGAGGGAAAAACTGTTTTTT. Its translation is CASRQPQGREKLFF. The rearrangement uses TRBV6-6 and TRBJ1-4; possibly TRBD1 for D (6 bases). Germline V CDR1 and CDR2: MNHNY, SVGAGI (reference sequence). This CDR3 region has 14 residues. V was pared by 6 bases and J by 8 bases, with 16 bases between.

This sequence joins TRBV5-4 and TRBJ2-1; D remains unclear. The CDR3 is 15 residues long. CDR1 is SGHNT, CDR2 YYREEE, per germline (reference sequence). Trimming pared 0 bases from V and 7 bases from J, leaving 14 bases between. CDR3 residues: CASSLVTGVGNEQFF. The DNA for the CDR3 is TGTGCCAGCAGCTTGGTAACTGGGGTAGGGAATGAGCAGTTCTTC.

The chain is built from TRBV19 and TRBJ2-4, with TRBD1 identical over 9 bases. This CDR3 has 16 residues. The junction had 4 bases not matched to a gene; V was cut back by 2 bases and J by 2 bases. Germline-derived CDR1 and CDR2 are LNHDA and SQIVND (reference sequence). The CDR3 nucleotides read TGTGCCAGTAGTATAAGGACAGGGGTATCCAAAAACATTCAGTACTTC. Translating it yields CASSIRTGVSKNIQYF.

The rearrangement joins TRBV5-8 to TRBJ1-5; TRBD1 is a possible D gene (5 bases). Trimming cost V 0 bases and J 6 bases, with 16 bases left between them. Germline CDR1 and CDR2: SGHTS and YDEGEE. The CDR3 extends over 16 amino acids. CDR3 nucleotide sequence: TGTGCCAGCAGCTTGGAGGCAGGGCCAGGAGGTCAGCCCCAGCATTTT. Its translation: CASSLEAGPGGQPQHF. Looking up the rest from reference TRBV5-8 and TRBJ1-5 gives the full variable domain: EAGVTQSPTHLIKTRGQQATLRCSPISGHTSVYWYQQALGLGLQFLLWYDEGEERNRGNFPPRFSGRQFPNYSSELNVNALELEDSALYLCASSLEAGPGGQPQHFGDGTRLSIL.

This chain links TRBV29-1 with TRBJ2-7; D gene unclear. Germline assignment: CDR1 SQVTM and CDR2 ANQGSEA. Between the trimmed V and J ends, which lost 6 bases and 0 bases, there was a span of 9 bases. The CDR3 extends over 12 amino acids. In DNA, the CDR3 is TGCAGCGTCACTTTTGTCTCCTACGAGCAGTACTTC. Its translation is CSVTFVSYEQYF.

The CDR3 bases are TGCGCCAGCAGCCGATGGACAGGGGAAGAGACCCAGTACTTC. Translating gives CASSRWTGEETQYF. J is TRBJ2-5 and V is TRBV5-1, with 9 bases matching TRBD1. After removal of 4 bases from V and 3 bases from J, the junction contained 4 bases not matched to a gene. This CDR3 spans 14 amino acids. Germline V lookup: CDR1 SGHRS, CDR2 YFSETQ.

The chain is built from TRBV7-9 and TRBJ2-1; the D gene is possibly TRBD2 (6 bases). There are 15 residues in the CDR3. Germline V gene data show CDR1 as SEHNR and CDR2 as FQNEAQ (reference sequence). The V end lost 5 bases, the J end lost 6 bases, and 17 bases lay between the germline ends. CDR3 region: CASSPRGAGVNEQFF. In DNA form, the CDR3 reads TGTGCCAGCAGCCCGAGAGGAGCGGGCGTCAATGAGCAGTTCTTC.

The CDR3 DNA sequence: TGTGCCAGCAGTGACGATGTTCTCGGTGAGCAGTTCTTC. Its translation is CASSDDVLGEQFF. V gene TRBV6-4 combines with J gene TRBJ2-1; D uncertain. The CDR3 loop spans 13 amino acids. CDR1 is MRHNA and CDR2 is SNTAGT in the germline V gene. V was pared by 2 bases and J by 9 bases, with 11 bases between.

This chain links TRBV11-3 with TRBJ1-3, with 8 bases lining up with TRBD1. The CDR3 runs 15 residues. V was clipped by 4 bases and J by 4 bases; unmatched bases: 6. The germline V gene has CDR1 SGHNT and CDR2 YENEEA. CDR3 residues: CASSSTGVPGNTIYF. The CDR3 DNA sequence: TGTGCCAGCAGCTCGACAGGGGTACCCGGAAACACCATATATTTT.

The CDR3 region is CASSNYRGLDEKLFF. In DNA, the CDR3 is TGTGCCAGCAGCAACTACAGGGGGCTGGATGAAAAACTGTTTTTT. This chain connects TRBV7-6 to TRBJ1-4, with TRBD1 matching 9 bases. This CDR3 region has 15 residues. CDR1 SGHVS and CDR2 FNYEAQ come from the germline V gene. V lost 5 bases to trimming and J lost 6 bases; unmatched junction nucleotides: 7. Full variable domain (outside the CDR3, taken from reference TRBV7-6 and TRBJ1-4): GAGVSQSPRYKVTKRGQDVALRCDPISGHVSLYWYRQALGQGPEFLTYFNYEAQQDKSGLPNDRFSAERPEGSISTLTIQRTEQRDSAMYRCASSNYRGLDEKLFFGSGTQLSVL.

The V gene is TRBV19, the J gene TRBJ1-5; TRBD1 agrees at 9 bases. The trim removed 7 bases at V and 2 bases at J, leaving 9 bases unmatched. This CDR3 contains 16 residues. Germline-derived CDR1 and CDR2 are LNHDA and SQIVND (reference sequence). Here the CDR3 reads CASTYRRDRGNQPQHF. In DNA form, the CDR3 reads TGTGCCAGTACATACCGCCGGGACAGGGGCAATCAGCCCCAGCATTTT.

The rearrangement links TRBV19 to TRBJ2-4; D call uncertain. This CDR3 comprises 13 residues. The germline V gene has CDR1 LNHDA and CDR2 SQIVND (reference sequence). Trimming removed 6 bases from V and 0 bases from J, with 6 bases in between. The CDR3 DNA reads TGTGCCAGTAGGGATTTAGCCAAAAACATTCAGTACTTC. Translated, it gives CASRDLAKNIQYF.